This TCR beta chain was sequenced in a study of identical twins. Via MiXCR, TCRdb re-called the 5' RACE reads, giving one row per CDR3 protein. The profile covers 1.5 million to 2 million distinct CDR3 sequences, with 32% appearing a single time and 0.27% taken by the ten largest. Findings and caveats of the study: It was out-of-frame TCR alpha sharing in monozygotic twins that models underestimated.

This CDR3 has 15 amino acids. Germline V lookup: CDR1 SGHKS, CDR2 YYEKEE (reference sequence). This clonotype was counted between two and nine times. Antigen specificity is unknown. The sequenced sample consisted of cord blood. The rearrangement joins TRBV5-5 to TRBJ2-4; 7 bases agree with TRBD2. The assigned J gene may be wrong: the sequence end matches TRBJ2-7 better. This receptor was taken from a newborn girl in good health. CDR3 sequence reads: CASSLGRGYRYEQYF. In DNA, the CDR3 is TGTGCCAGCAGCTTGGGGCGGGGGTACCGCTACGAGCAGTACTTC.